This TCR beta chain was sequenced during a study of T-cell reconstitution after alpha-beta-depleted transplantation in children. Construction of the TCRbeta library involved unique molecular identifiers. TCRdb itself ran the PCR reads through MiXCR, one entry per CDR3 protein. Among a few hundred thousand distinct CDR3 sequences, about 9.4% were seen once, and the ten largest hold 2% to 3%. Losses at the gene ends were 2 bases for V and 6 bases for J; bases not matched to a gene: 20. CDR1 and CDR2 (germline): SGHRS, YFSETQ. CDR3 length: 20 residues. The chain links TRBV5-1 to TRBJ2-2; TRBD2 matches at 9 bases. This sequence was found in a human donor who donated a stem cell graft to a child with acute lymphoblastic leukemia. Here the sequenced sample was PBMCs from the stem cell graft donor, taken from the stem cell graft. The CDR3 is CASSFYSVASGKDLAGELFF. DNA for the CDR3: TGCGCCAGCAGCTTTTATTCCGTGGCTAGCGGGAAAGATTTGGCCGGGGAGCTGTTTTTT.